Presented here are 10 T cell receptor beta chains from one specimen sequenced in a study of molecular identifiers for immune sequencing clone quantification. TCRdb used MiXCR to reprocess the PCR reads, holding one entry per CDR3 protein. Of 600,000 to 650,000 distinct CDR3 sequences listed, 20% are singletons. The specimen sequenced was naive CD8+ T cells from blood, with Jurkat cell RNA spiked in. Documented subset: FACS-sorted CD8+CD4-CCR7+CD45RA+ naive T cells. The source is a human donor in good health. Some libraries in this study had Jurkat cell RNA spiked in.

This clonotype has a handful of counts. The V gene is TRBV4-3, the J gene TRBJ1-6, with TRBD1 identical over 8 bases. The junction had 6 bases not matched to a gene; V was cut back by 0 bases and J by 8 bases. CDR3 size: 16 residues. Germline loops: CDR1 LGHNA, CDR2 YSLEER. CDR3 in amino acids: CASSQDSGQGDSPLHF. The CDR3 region has the DNA TGCGCCAGCAGCCAAGATTCCGGACAGGGAGATTCACCCCTCCACTTT.

J is TRBJ1-4 and V is TRBV30; a weak D match, TRBD1 (6 bases). V lost 5 bases to trimming and J lost 0 bases, with 10 bases between them. The germline gives CDR1 GTSNPN, CDR2 SVGIG (reference sequence). The CDR3 has 14 amino acids. The CDR3: CAWEQGSTNEKLFF. The DNA for the CDR3 is TGTGCCTGGGAACAGGGTTCAACTAATGAAAAACTGTTTTTT. The variable domain in full, completed from reference TRBV30 and TRBJ1-4, reads SQTIHQWPATLVQPVGSPLSLECTVEGTSNPNLYWYRQAAGRGLQLLFYSVGIGQISSEVPQNLSASRPQDRQFILSSKKLLLSDSGFYLCAWEQGSTNEKLFFGSGTQLSVL.

With regard to this clonotype: A much more abundant neighbour one base away suggests this may be a read error. This chain uses TRBV7-9 with TRBJ1-4, with 8 bases identical to TRBD1. CDR3 length: 14 amino acids. CDR1 and CDR2 (germline): SEHNR, FQNEAQ (reference sequence). CDR3: CANSLAGGREKLFF. CDR3 nucleotide sequence: TGTGCCAACAGCTTAGCAGGGGGCCGAGAAAAACTGTTTTTT.

The chain joins TRBV19 to TRBJ1-5; D ambiguous. Germline loops: CDR1 LNHDA, CDR2 SQIVND (reference sequence). Trimming pared 4 bases from V and 6 bases from J, leaving 22 bases between. The CDR3 is 17 amino acids. The CDR3 spells CASSTHWTPAIGQPQHF. The CDR3 DNA sequence: TGTGCCAGTAGTACCCACTGGACCCCGGCGATTGGTCAGCCCCAGCATTTT.

This clonotype was detected only a few times. CDR3 bases: TGCGCCAGCAGCACCGACTGGACAGACGGGGTACGCTACACCTTC. Its protein product is CASSTDWTDGVRYTF. The V call is TRBV5-1, the J call TRBJ1-2, with D maybe TRBD1 (6 bases). CDR3 length equals 15 residues. V was pared by 4 bases and J by 9 bases, with 22 bases between. Germline CDR1 SGHRS, CDR2 YFSETQ.

This sequence joins TRBV6-9 and TRBJ2-3, with 8 bases identical to TRBD2. Germline CDR1 MNHGY, CDR2 SVAAGI. The J segment lost 1 base and the V segment lost 0 bases, leaving 6 bases of the junction unmatched. The CDR3 runs to 17 residues. The CDR3 bases are TGTGCCAGCAGTTATTCGGGCGGGGGGTGGGGCACAGATACGCAGTATTTT. Translation: CASSYSGGGWGTDTQYF.

This clonotype was detected ten times or more. The J gene is TRBJ2-2, the V gene TRBV12-3 or TRBV12-4; TRBD2 might be the D (6 bases). CDR3 size: 15 residues. The ends were cut back, 8 bases at V and 5 bases at J, with 18 bases in the middle. CDR3 protein: CASRGPGDRTGELFF. The CDR3 DNA reads TGTGCCAGCCGTGGTCCGGGGGATAGGACCGGGGAGCTGTTTTTT.

The chain combines TRBV7-3 with TRBJ2-1; D gene ambiguous. This CDR3 has 12 residues. CDR1 SGHTA and CDR2 FQGTGA come from the germline V gene. Trimming took off 5 bases at V and 9 bases at J, with 11 bases between the two ends. The CDR3 DNA follows: TGTGCCAGCAGCCCGGAAGGGTCTGAGCAGTTCTTC. Encoded protein: CASSPEGSEQFF.

This clonotype showed up many times. This chain joins TRBV19 and TRBJ1-2; possible D gene TRBD1, 6 bases. This CDR3 has 14 residues. Germline-derived CDR1 and CDR2 are LNHDA and SQIVND (reference sequence). V was cut by 8 bases and J by 2 bases, with 15 bases left in between. CDR3 region: CASLPGHTNYGYTF. The CDR3 DNA is TGTGCCAGTCTACCGGGACATACGAACTATGGCTACACCTTC.

This clonotype was detected ten times or more. The chain carries TRBV27 and TRBJ2-3; TRBD1 or TRBD2 may be the D gene (5 bases each). CDR1 is MNHEY, CDR2 SMNVEV, per germline (reference sequence). The CDR3 contains 15 residues. Trimming removed 3 bases from V and 2 bases from J, with 12 bases in between. The DNA for the CDR3 is TGTGCCAGCAGTTTGGGGGAATCGTCCACAGATACGCAGTATTTT. Residues: CASSLGESSTDTQYF.